This entry describes one T cell receptor beta chain. Allocation to cohorts depended on clinical history reported by the participants. Exposed volunteers were people who met a COVID-19 case within 2 weeks before study entry. J was trimmed by 8 bases and V by 1 base; bases with no gene match: 11. Germline V gene data show CDR1 as SGHTA and CDR2 as FQGNSA. The CDR3 runs 17 residues. The source of the sample is a study of blood T cell repertoires in COVID-19. Study-level information: Donors in the United States, Italy and Spain gave samples during acute or convalescent COVID-19.

As processed by the authors: Estimates of nucleated cell counts were drawn from the amplification of reference gene primers. Clones were sequenced by immunoSEQ multiplex PCR, and TCRdb holds only the in-frame ones, with some missing. V, J and clone size were drawn from that table, and D and trimming were deduced from the DNA. Of some 300,000 clones listed, roughly nine tenths were seen once; the top ten hold 2.9%. This clonotype was sampled from a woman in her 50s who had been exposed to COVID-19. This rearrangement joins TRBV7-2 to TRBJ2-1, with 10 bases lining up with TRBD2. Sequenced sample: PBMCs or T cells enriched from blood (not recorded which). Written as DNA, the CDR3 is TGTGCCAGCAGCTTAGGTTCGAGCGGGGGGGCACTTGATGAGCAGTTCTTC. It yields the protein CASSLGSSGGALDEQFF. Together with reference TRBV7-2 and TRBJ2-1, the CDR3 gives the full variable domain: GAGVSQSPSNKVTEKGKDVELRCDPISGHTALYWYRQSLGQGLEFLIYFQGNSAPDKSGLPSDRFSAERTGGSVSTLTIQRTQQEDSAVYLCASSLGSSGGALDEQFFGPGTRLTVL.